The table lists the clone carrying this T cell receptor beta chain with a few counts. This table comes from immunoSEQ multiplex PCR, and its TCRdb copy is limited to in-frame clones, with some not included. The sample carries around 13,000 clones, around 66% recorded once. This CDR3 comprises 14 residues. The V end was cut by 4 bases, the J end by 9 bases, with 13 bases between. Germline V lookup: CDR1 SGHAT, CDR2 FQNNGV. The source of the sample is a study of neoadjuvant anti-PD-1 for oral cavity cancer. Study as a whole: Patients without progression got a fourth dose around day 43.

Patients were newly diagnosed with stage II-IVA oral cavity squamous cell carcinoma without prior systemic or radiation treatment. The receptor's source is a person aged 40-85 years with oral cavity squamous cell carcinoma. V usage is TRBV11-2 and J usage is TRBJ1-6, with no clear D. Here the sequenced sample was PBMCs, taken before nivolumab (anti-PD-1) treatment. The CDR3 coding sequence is TGTGCCAGCAGCTCCATCCCATCCTCTTCACCCCTCCACTTT. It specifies CASSSIPSSSPLHF.